This entry is about one TCR beta chain. The antigen remains unidentified. This sample is drawn from a study of vaccination and CD4 T cells after COVID-19. Study as a whole: Post-COVID specimens were obtained a median approximately 99 days after diagnosis (range 35 to 161).

CDR3 length: 14 amino acids. J gave up 6 bases and V 3 bases, and 4 bases lay outside the gene matches. The germline V gene has CDR1 KGHSH and CDR2 LQKENI. An Oncomine TCR Beta short-read assay was used to sequence the DNA from cultured CD4+ T cells. TCRdb re-called the PCR reads through MiXCR, storing one row per CDR3 protein. The repertoire has approximately 9,600 distinct CDR3 sequences, about 47% of them found once; the top ten carry roughly 20%. This sample's treatment: roughly 10-day PBMC culture with coronavirus spike peptide pools or control peptides (ViraFEST assay). The chain uses TRBV18 and TRBJ1-2, with 10 nucleotides matching TRBD1. This receptor was identified in a human donor who had recovered from COVID-19. Sample: CD4+ T cells from blood, cultured in vitro. In DNA, the CDR3 is TGTGCCAGCTCACCGAGACAGGGGGCAAATGGCTACACCTTC. Protein sequence: CASSPRQGANGYTF.